The 17 T cell receptor beta chains below all came from one sample that was sequenced in a study of blood T cell repertoires in COVID-19. Here immunoSEQ multiplex PCR was the method, and the copy in TCRdb shows in-frame clones only, minus some. Counted here are about 200,000 clones, more than 70% occurring once; the ten biggest clones make up around 1.5%. Input material: peripheral blood. The receptors stem from a young man with active or convalescent COVID-19.

The V gene is TRBV19, the J gene TRBJ2-1, with 14 positions matching TRBD2. V lost 4 bases to trimming and J lost 6 bases; unmatched junction nucleotides: 2. Germline V gene data show CDR1 as LNHDA and CDR2 as SQIVND (reference sequence). This CDR3 comprises 15 residues. The CDR3 spells CASSTGLAGVNEQFF. The CDR3 coding sequence is TGTGCCAGTAGTACGGGACTAGCGGGAGTCAATGAGCAGTTCTTC.

The chain is built from TRBV6-5 and TRBJ1-1; D uncertain. The germline gives CDR1 MNHEY, CDR2 SVGAGI. The CDR3 has 13 residues. Trimming took 6 bases from V and 6 from J, leaving 14 bases between them. CDR3 coding DNA: TGTGCCAGCAGGGTTCGGGGAATCTCTGAAGCTTTCTTT. As protein: CASRVRGISEAFF.

Only one count was recorded for this clone. The rearrangement links TRBV15 to TRBJ2-7; the D gene is possibly TRBD2 (6 bases). Trimming pared 2 bases from V and 5 bases from J, leaving 25 bases between. Germline CDR1 reads LNHNV; CDR2 reads YYDKDF (reference sequence). The CDR3 length is 18 residues. The CDR3 spells CATSRKLVLVGGINEQYF. CDR3 DNA: TGTGCCACCAGCAGAAAGCTCGTGTTAGTAGGCGGGATCAACGAGCAGTACTTC.

CDR3 region: CASNLNSGINSPLHF. CDR3 nucleotide sequence: TGTGCCAGCAACTTAAACTCAGGGATTAATTCACCCCTCCACTTT. The chain recombines TRBV4-2 with TRBJ1-6, with D tentatively TRBD1 (5 bases). The CDR3 loop spans 15 amino acids. V was clipped by 7 bases and J by 6 bases, with 16 bases between them. CDR1 is LGHNA and CDR2 is YNFKEQ in the germline V gene.

The J gene is TRBJ1-3, the V gene TRBV4-1, with TRBD1 matching over 8 bases. The CDR3 has 15 amino acids. Losses at the gene ends were 1 base for V and 8 bases for J; bases not matched to a gene: 7. Germline V gene sequence: CDR1 MGHRA, CDR2 YSYEKL. The CDR3 reads CASSQVGQGEDTIYF. CDR3 sequence (DNA): TGCGCCAGCAGCCAAGTAGGACAGGGTGAGGACACCATATATTTT.

This chain uses TRBV30 with TRBJ1-2; 7 bases agree with TRBD1. V dropped 2 bases and J dropped 0; count of bases not matched to a gene: 12. CDR1 GTSNPN and CDR2 SVGIG come from the germline V gene (reference sequence). This CDR3 is 17 amino acids long. In nucleotides, the CDR3 is TGTGCCTGGAGTCCACCTACAGGGGCCGCATCTAACTATGGCTACACCTTC. It specifies CAWSPPTGAASNYGYTF.

This clone was found once. V and J are TRBV7-2 and TRBJ2-1; D call uncertain. This CDR3 region has 17 residues. V was trimmed by 2 bases and J by 0 bases, leaving 14 bases between them. In germline, CDR1 is SGHTA, CDR2 FQGNSA. CDR3 coding DNA: TGTGCCAGCAGCTTAAATCATCCAGCGAGCTCCTACAATGAGCAGTTCTTC. This codes for CASSLNHPASSYNEQFF.

V is TRBV12-3 or TRBV12-4 and J is TRBJ1-3; D ambiguous. The V gene lost 6 bases and the J gene lost 5 bases, with 5 bases spanning the gap. CDR3 length: 11 residues. DNA for the CDR3: TGTGCCAGCAGACAGAGAAACACCATATATTTT. Translated: CASRQRNTIYF.

The chain combines TRBV18 with TRBJ2-1; 7 nucleotides line up with TRBD2. Per germline, CDR1 KGHSH and CDR2 LQKENI. With 3 bases clipped from V and 7 bases from J, the junction kept 6 bases outside the gene matches. This CDR3 comprises 14 residues. The CDR3 sequence is CASSPRLAENEQFF. In DNA form, the CDR3 reads TGTGCCAGCTCACCCCGACTAGCTGAAAATGAGCAGTTCTTC. The variable domain in full, with the rest retrieved from reference TRBV18 and TRBJ2-1, is NAGVMQNPRHLVRRRGQEARLRCSPMKGHSHVYWYRQLPEEGLKFMVYLQKENIIDESGMPKERFSAEFPKEGPSILRIQQVVRGDSAAYFCASSPRLAENEQFFGPGTRLTVL.

This sequence joins TRBV6-5 and TRBJ1-5, with a tentative D call TRBD1 (6 bases). The length of the CDR3 is 14 residues. Germline-derived CDR1 and CDR2 are MNHEY and SVGAGI. Trimming took 6 bases from V and 3 from J, leaving 12 bases between them. The CDR3 coding sequence is TGTGCCAGCAGGAAGGACAGCTTCAATCAGCCCCAGCATTTT. Its translation is CASRKDSFNQPQHF.

V gene TRBV19 combines with J gene TRBJ1-4; D gene ambiguous. Trimming pared 6 bases from V and 5 bases from J, leaving 16 bases between. Germline V gene lookup returns CDR1 LNHDA and CDR2 SQIVND (reference sequence). The CDR3 sequence is 15 residues long. In DNA form, the CDR3 reads TGTGCCAGTAGGGGCAGAGGGAGGGAGAATGAAAAACTGTTTTTT. Its protein is CASRGRGRENEKLFF. The whole variable domain, filled in from reference TRBV19 and TRBJ1-4, reads DGGITQSPKYLFRKEGQNVTLSCEQNLNHDAMYWYRQDPGQGLRLIYYSQIVNDFQKGDIAEGYSVSREKKESFPLTVTSAQKNPTAFYLCASRGRGRENEKLFFGSGTQLSVL.

There are a few counts of this clone. The rearrangement joins TRBV19 to TRBJ1-5; D not resolved. V was pared by 6 bases and J by 0 bases, with 6 bases between. CDR1 is LNHDA and CDR2 is SQIVND in the germline V gene (reference sequence). This CDR3 has 13 amino acids. This CDR3 is CASRLGSNQPQHF. The CDR3 region has the DNA TGTGCCAGTAGGCTCGGTAGCAATCAGCCCCAGCATTTT.

The chain employs TRBV7-2 and TRBJ1-2, with no clear D. The V gene lost 9 bases and the J gene lost 5 bases, with 16 bases spanning the gap. The CDR3 spans 13 residues. The germline CDR1 and CDR2 sequences are SGHTA and FQGNSA. The CDR3 spells CASRGGRVYGYTF. The CDR3 DNA reads as TGTGCCAGTCGGGGAGGGAGAGTGTATGGCTACACCTTC.

This clone was found once. The chain carries TRBV30 and TRBJ1-1; maybe TRBD1 (5 bases). CDR3 length: 14 amino acids. CDR1 and CDR2 (germline): GTSNPN, SVGIG (reference sequence). The germline V and J ends were trimmed by 5 bases and 5 bases, with 18 bases remaining between them. In DNA, the CDR3 is TGTGCCTGGGGGTCAGGAGGGGTAGAGACTGAAGCTTTCTTT. It is translated as CAWGSGGVETEAFF.

J is TRBJ1-4 and V is TRBV15; possible D gene TRBD1, 5 bases. Germline V gene data show CDR1 as LNHNV and CDR2 as YYDKDF (reference sequence). The CDR3 sequence is 15 residues long. Trimming left V 1 base short and J 8 bases short, with 14 bases between. The CDR3, as DNA: TGTGCCACCAGCAGAGTCGAGCAGGGTGGGGAAAAACTGTTTTTT. It specifies CATSRVEQGGEKLFF.

The V gene is TRBV2, the J gene TRBJ2-1; no clear D. The CDR3 extends over 14 amino acids. The germline V gene has CDR1 SNHLY and CDR2 FYNNEI. V was pared by 0 bases and J by 8 bases, with 11 bases between. CDR3 DNA sequence: TGTGCCAGCAGTGAAGCGCTTGGGCTCGATGAGCAGTTCTTC. Protein: CASSEALGLDEQFF.

The V gene is TRBV2, the J gene TRBJ1-1; D remains ambiguous. The V gene lost 6 bases and the J gene lost 1 base, with 12 bases spanning the gap. This CDR3 region has 14 residues. The germline V gene encodes CDR1 SNHLY and CDR2 FYNNEI. CDR3 sequence reads: CASRMEASNTEAFF. The DNA for the CDR3 is TGTGCCAGCAGAATGGAGGCTTCGAACACTGAAGCTTTCTTT. The full variable domain, in which reference TRBV2 and TRBJ1-1 provide the parts outside the CDR3, is EPEVTQTPSHQVTQMGQEVILRCVPISNHLYFYWYRQILGQKVEFLVSFYNNEISEKSEIFDDQFSVERPDGSNFTLKIRSTKLEDSAMYFCASRMEASNTEAFFGQGTRLTVV.